This T cell receptor (beta chain) was documented in a study of memory CD4+ T cells and cytomegalovirus serostatus. Regarding the study as a whole: Suggested: most of the CMV-linked TCR signature lies in CD4+ memory cells.

TCRdb keeps only in-frame clones here, not all; method: immunoSEQ multiplex PCR. The sample lists around 76,000 clones, 75% to 85% occurring once. Germline V gene data show CDR1 as SGHTA and CDR2 as FQGNSA. The CDR3 has 14 residues. V was pared by 1 base and J by 6 bases, with 2 bases of the junction left unmatched. Single viable CD3+CD4+CD8-CD45RO+ cells were sorted as the memory CD4+ T cells. Concerning this clone: Its target is unknown.

This TCR derives from an adult in good health and CMV-seropositive. Sequencing was done on a sample of memory CD4+ T cells from blood. V usage is TRBV7-2 and J usage is TRBJ2-2; 7 positions match TRBD2. CDR3 region: CASSLGLAAGELFF. CDR3 sequence (DNA): TGTGCCAGCAGCTTAGGGCTAGCGGCCGGGGAGCTGTTTTTT.